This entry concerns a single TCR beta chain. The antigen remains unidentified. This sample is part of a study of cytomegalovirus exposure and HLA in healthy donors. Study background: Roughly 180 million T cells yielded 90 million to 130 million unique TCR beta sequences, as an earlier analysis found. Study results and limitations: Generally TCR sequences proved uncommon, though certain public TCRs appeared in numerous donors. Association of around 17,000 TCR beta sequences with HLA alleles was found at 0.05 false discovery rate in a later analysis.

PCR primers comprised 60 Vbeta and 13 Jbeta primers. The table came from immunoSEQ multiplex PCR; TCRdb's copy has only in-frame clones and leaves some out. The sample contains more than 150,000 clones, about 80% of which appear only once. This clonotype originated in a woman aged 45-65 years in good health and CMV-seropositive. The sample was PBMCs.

The CDR3 spells CASSQEGKGSYNEQFF. CDR3 in DNA: TGCGCCAGCAGTCAAGAGGGAAAGGGCTCCTACAATGAGCAGTTCTTC. The gene calls are TRBV23-1 and TRBJ2-1; perhaps TRBD2 as D (5 bases). TRBV23-1 is marked as an open reading frame, function uncertain. Trimming took 2 bases from V and 0 from J, leaving 11 bases between them. The CDR3 totals 16 residues.